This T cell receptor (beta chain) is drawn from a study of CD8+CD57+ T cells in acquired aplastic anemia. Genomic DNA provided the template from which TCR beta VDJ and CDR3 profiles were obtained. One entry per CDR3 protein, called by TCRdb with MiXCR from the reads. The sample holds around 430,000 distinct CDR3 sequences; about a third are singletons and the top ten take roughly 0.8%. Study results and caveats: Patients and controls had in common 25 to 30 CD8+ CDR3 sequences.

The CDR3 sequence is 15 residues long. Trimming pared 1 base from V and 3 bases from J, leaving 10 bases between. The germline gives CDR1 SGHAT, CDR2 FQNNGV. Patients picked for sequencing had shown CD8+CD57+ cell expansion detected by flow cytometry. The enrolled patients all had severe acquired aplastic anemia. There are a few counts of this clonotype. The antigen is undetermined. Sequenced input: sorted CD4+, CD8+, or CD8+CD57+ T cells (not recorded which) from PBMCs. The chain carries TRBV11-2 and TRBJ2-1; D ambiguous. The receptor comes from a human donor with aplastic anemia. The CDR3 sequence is CASSLGAPYYNEQFF. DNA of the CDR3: TGTGCCAGCAGCTTAGGAGCGCCTTACTACAATGAGCAGTTCTTC.